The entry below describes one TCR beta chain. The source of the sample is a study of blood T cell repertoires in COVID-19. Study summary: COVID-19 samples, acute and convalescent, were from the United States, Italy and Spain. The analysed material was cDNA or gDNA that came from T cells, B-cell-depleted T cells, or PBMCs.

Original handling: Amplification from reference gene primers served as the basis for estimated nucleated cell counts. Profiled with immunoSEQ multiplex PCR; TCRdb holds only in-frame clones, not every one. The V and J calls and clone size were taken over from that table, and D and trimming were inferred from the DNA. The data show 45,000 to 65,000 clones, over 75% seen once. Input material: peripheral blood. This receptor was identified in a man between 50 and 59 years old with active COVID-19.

Here the CDR3 reads CASSLVGTGTYNEQFF. The CDR3 DNA reads TGTGCCAGCAGCTTAGTAGGGACAGGGACCTACAATGAGCAGTTCTTC. The J gene is TRBJ2-1, the V gene TRBV7-2; 9 bases match TRBD1. The J segment lost 2 bases and the V segment lost 1 base, leaving 3 bases of the junction unmatched. CDR3 length equals 16 residues. The germline V gene has CDR1 SGHTA and CDR2 FQGNSA.